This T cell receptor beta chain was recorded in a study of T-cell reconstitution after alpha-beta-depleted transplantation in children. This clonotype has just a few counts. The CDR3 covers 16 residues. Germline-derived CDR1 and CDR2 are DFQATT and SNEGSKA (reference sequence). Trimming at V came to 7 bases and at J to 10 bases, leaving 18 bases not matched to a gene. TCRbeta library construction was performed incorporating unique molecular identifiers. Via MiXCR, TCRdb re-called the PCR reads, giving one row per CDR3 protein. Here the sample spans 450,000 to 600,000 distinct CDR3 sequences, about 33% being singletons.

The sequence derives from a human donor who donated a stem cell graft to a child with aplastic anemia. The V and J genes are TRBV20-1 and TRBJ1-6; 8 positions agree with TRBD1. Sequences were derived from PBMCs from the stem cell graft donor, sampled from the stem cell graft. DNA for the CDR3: TGCAGTGTGTCTCTAAGGGCGGACAGGGCAGGATCACCCCTCCACTTT. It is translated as CSVSLRADRAGSPLHF.